One and the same sample provided the 15 T cell receptor beta chains below, sequenced in a study of blood T cell repertoires in COVID-19. Generated by immunoSEQ multiplex PCR, the TCRdb table keeps only in-frame clones and is missing some. The profile shows 300,000 or so clones, more than 80% of them singletons. Sequenced sample: peripheral blood. All receptors derive from a young man who had recovered from COVID-19.

The rearrangement joins TRBV10-3 to TRBJ1-5; TRBD1 might be the D (5 bases). Germline V gene data show CDR1 as ENHRY and CDR2 as SYGVKD. The CDR3 spans 17 residues. V lost 3 bases, J lost 0 bases, and 15 bases lay in between. The chain's CDR3 is CAISETGTADSNQPQHF. The CDR3 DNA sequence: TGTGCCATCAGTGAAACTGGGACTGCTGATAGCAATCAGCCCCAGCATTTT.

This chain uses TRBV27 with TRBJ1-5; D perhaps matches TRBD1 (6 bases). Germline values: CDR1 MNHEY, CDR2 SMNVEV (reference sequence). This CDR3 is built from 16 residues. Deletions cut 0 bases from V and 1 base from J, with 10 bases between. The CDR3 sequence is CASSLSVGASNQPQHF. The CDR3 DNA is TGTGCCAGCAGTTTATCGGTGGGGGCGAGCAATCAGCCCCAGCATTTT.

V and J are TRBV30 and TRBJ2-4; tentative D call: TRBD1 (6 bases). The V and J ends lost 0 bases and 8 bases respectively, with 8 bases between them. Germline V CDR1 and CDR2: GTSNPN, SVGIG (reference sequence). The CDR3 sequence is 12 residues long. The CDR3 protein is CAWSVAGDIQYF. CDR3 coding DNA: TGTGCCTGGAGTGTGGCAGGGGACATTCAGTACTTC.

The rearrangement uses TRBV5-1 and TRBJ2-3; 8 bases fit TRBD2. This CDR3 has 14 amino acids. Germline lookup yields CDR1 SGHRS and CDR2 YFSETQ. V was pared by 5 bases and J by 9 bases, with 11 bases of the junction left unmatched. The CDR3 DNA reads as TGCGCCAGCAGAGGTTCGGGAGGGCCGGGGACGCAGTATTTT. Protein sequence: CASRGSGGPGTQYF.

With regard to this clone: This sample also contains other DNA sequences that code for the same CDR3. The genes are TRBV7-2 and TRBJ1-1, with D possibly TRBD1 on 5 matching bases. The V gene's germline CDR1 is SGHTA and CDR2 FQGNSA. V lost 6 bases to trimming and J lost 4 bases, with 12 bases between them. The CDR3 is 13 residues long. The CDR3 reads CASSSGRGTEAFF. CDR3 DNA: TGTGCCAGCAGTTCAGGGAGGGGCACTGAAGCTTTCTTT.

The table lists this clone with a count of one. The V call is TRBV5-1, the J call TRBJ2-1; 9 nucleotides align to TRBD2. The V segment lost 6 bases and the J segment 9 bases; nucleotides outside the gene matches: 10. This CDR3 comprises 14 residues. Germline-derived CDR1 and CDR2 are SGHRS and YFSETQ. In DNA, the CDR3 is TGCGCCAGCACCTTAGCGGGAGTGGAGGGTGAGCAGTTCTTC. Translation gives CASTLAGVEGEQFF.

This clone was seen just once. The V call is TRBV6-5, the J call TRBJ1-2; D unresolved. Germline V CDR1 and CDR2: MNHEY, SVGAGI. V shed 1 base and J shed 7 bases, with 10 bases lying between them. The length of the CDR3 is 13 residues. CDR3 in amino acids: CASSYLRGFGYTF. CDR3 DNA: TGTGCCAGCAGTTACTTAAGAGGGTTTGGCTACACCTTC.

The chain is built from TRBV19 and TRBJ1-1, with TRBD1 matching over 7 bases. CDR3 length equals 16 residues. Trimming cost V 6 bases and J 8 bases; bases outside gene matches: 18. Germline-derived CDR1 and CDR2 are LNHDA and SQIVND (reference sequence). CDR3 sequence: CASRWGQGGRLNEAFF. CDR3 DNA sequence: TGTGCCAGTAGATGGGGCCAAGGGGGCAGGTTAAACGAAGCTTTCTTT.

In its sample, this clone was seen a few times. This chain connects TRBV27 to TRBJ2-7; TRBD1 might be the D (6 bases). The germline V and J ends were trimmed by 5 bases and 6 bases, with 20 bases remaining between them. This CDR3 has 15 amino acids. Germline V gene lookup returns CDR1 MNHEY and CDR2 SMNVEV (reference sequence). CDR3 protein: CASSGPSSGHLEQYF. DNA for the CDR3: TGTGCCAGCAGTGGACCGAGCTCGGGACACCTCGAGCAGTACTTC.

V is TRBV5-4 and J is TRBJ2-7; possibly TRBD2 for D (5 bases). CDR1 is SGHNT, CDR2 YYREEE, per germline (reference sequence). Deletions cut 3 bases from V and 3 bases from J, with 13 bases between. The length of the CDR3 is 14 residues. In DNA form, the CDR3 reads TGTGCCAGCAGCTACGGACGGGGAAGCTACGAGCAGTACTTC. Amino acids: CASSYGRGSYEQYF.

This clone turned up a few times. The chain couples TRBV30 to TRBJ1-5; D not resolved. This CDR3 comprises 13 residues. Looked up from germline, CDR1 is GTSNPN and CDR2 is SVGIG (reference sequence). Deletions cut 4 bases from V and 1 base from J, with 8 bases between. The CDR3 loop reads CAWNGLSNQPQHF. CDR3 nucleotides: TGTGCCTGGAATGGTCTAAGCAATCAGCCCCAGCATTTT. The full variable domain, rest sourced from reference TRBV30 and TRBJ1-5, is SQTIHQWPATLVQPVGSPLSLECTVEGTSNPNLYWYRQAAGRGLQLLFYSVGIGQISSEVPQNLSASRPQDRQFILSSKKLLLSDSGFYLCAWNGLSNQPQHFGDGTRLSIL.

This chain uses TRBV5-6 with TRBJ1-2, with D possibly TRBD1 on 5 matching bases. Per germline, CDR1 SGHDT and CDR2 YYEEEE. The CDR3 has 14 amino acids. The V end was cut by 1 base, the J end by 4 bases, with 11 bases between. CDR3 in amino acids: CASSLPGPGYGYTF. The CDR3, as DNA: TGTGCCAGCAGCTTGCCAGGGCCTGGCTATGGCTACACCTTC. Looking up the rest from reference TRBV5-6 and TRBJ1-2 gives the full variable domain: DAGVTQSPTHLIKTRGQQVTLRCSPKSGHDTVSWYQQALGQGPQFIFQYYEEEERQRGNFPDRFSGHQFPNYSSELNVNALLLGDSALYLCASSLPGPGYGYTFGSGTRLTVV.

This clone was observed a single time. The rearrangement uses TRBV5-4 and TRBJ1-2; 8 positions agree with TRBD1. CDR1 and CDR2 (germline): SGHNT, YYREEE (reference sequence). Trimming took 4 bases from V and 5 from J; bases not matched to a gene: 10. CDR3 size: 15 residues. The CDR3: CASSPWTGTIYGYTF. The CDR3 region has the DNA TGTGCCAGCAGCCCCTGGACAGGGACAATTTATGGCTACACCTTC.

In its sample, this clone was seen once. The genes are TRBV12-3 or TRBV12-4 and TRBJ1-5, with D hard to call. V was cut by 3 bases and J by 6 bases, with 6 bases left in between. The CDR3 sequence is 12 residues long. The CDR3 protein is CASSFRSQPQHF. DNA of the CDR3: TGTGCCAGCAGTTTCAGGTCTCAGCCCCAGCATTTT.

J is TRBJ1-1 and V is TRBV19; D unclear. The CDR3 runs 11 residues. The germline CDR1 and CDR2 sequences are LNHDA and SQIVND (reference sequence). V was pared by 5 bases and J by 5 bases, with 6 bases between. The DNA of the CDR3 is TGTGCCAGTAGTTCCGGGACTGAAGCTTTCTTT. This translates into CASSSGTEAFF.